This T cell receptor (beta chain) was sequenced during a study of blood T cell repertoires in COVID-19. The overall study: Nucleic acid was either cDNA or gDNA, and it came from T cells, B-cell-depleted T cells, or PBMCs.

Study members were between roughly 18 and 100 years old and lived in 20 to 25 US regions. The CDR3 sequence is 14 residues long. Per germline, CDR1 SGHAT and CDR2 FQNNGV. The ends were cut back, 2 bases at V and 7 bases at J, with 11 bases in the middle. The data were produced by immunoSEQ multiplex PCR, yet TCRdb's version contains in-frame clones alone and is incomplete. This table has almost 400,000 clones, approximately 88% appearing once. The chain is built from TRBV11-2 and TRBJ1-4, with TRBD1 as a possible D gene (6 bases). The specimen sequenced was PBMCs or T cells enriched from blood (not recorded which). The TCR originated in a woman aged 25-40 years with acute COVID-19. CDR3 amino acids: CASSLRDIAEKLFF. The CDR3 region has the DNA TGTGCCAGCAGCTTAAGGGACATCGCTGAAAAACTGTTTTTT.